This TCR beta chain was recovered during a study of cytomegalovirus exposure and HLA in healthy donors. Study context: Sequencing of some 200 million T cells in an earlier analysis found some 100 million unique TCR beta sequences. Points from the study as a whole: The study found most TCR sequences rare, yet found some public TCRs in many donors.

The CDR3 covers 15 residues. The germline gives CDR1 SEHNR, CDR2 FQNEAQ (reference sequence). V was trimmed by 4 bases and J by 0 bases, leaving 11 bases between them. Vbeta (60) and Jbeta (13) primers were used in the PCR. How the authors handled the data: In a later analysis, 80 million or so unique TCR beta chains included roughly 11 million shared by two or more donors. Produced via immunoSEQ multiplex PCR; TCRdb's table is partial and in-frame only. V, J and clone size are those of that table, while D and trimming were read from the DNA. The sample carries approximately 190,000 clones, roughly 80% recorded once. Details on this clone: The antigen is not known.

Sequenced sample: PBMCs. The chain is built from TRBV7-9 and TRBJ2-3, with a weak D call TRBD1 (5 bases). The TCR was taken from a woman aged 18 to 35 in good health and CMV-seronegative. The CDR3 protein is CASSSGLISTDTQYF. DNA of the CDR3: TGTGCCAGCAGCTCAGGGTTAATCAGCACAGATACGCAGTATTTT.